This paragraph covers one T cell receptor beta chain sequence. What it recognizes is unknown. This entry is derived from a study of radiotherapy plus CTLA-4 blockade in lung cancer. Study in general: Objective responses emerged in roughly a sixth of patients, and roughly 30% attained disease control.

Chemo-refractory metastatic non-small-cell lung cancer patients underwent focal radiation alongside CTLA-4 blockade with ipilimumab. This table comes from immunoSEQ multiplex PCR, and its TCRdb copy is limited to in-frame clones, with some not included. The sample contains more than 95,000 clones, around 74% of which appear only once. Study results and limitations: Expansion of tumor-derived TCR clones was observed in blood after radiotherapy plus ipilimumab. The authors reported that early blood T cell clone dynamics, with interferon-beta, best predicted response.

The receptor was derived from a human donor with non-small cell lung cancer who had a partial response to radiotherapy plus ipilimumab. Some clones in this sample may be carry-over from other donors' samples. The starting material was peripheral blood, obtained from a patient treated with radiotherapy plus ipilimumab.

For the CDR3, the DNA is TGCAGCGTTGAAGATCGCAGGGGACTAGCGGGACTGTCCTACAATGAGCAGTTCTTC. Its translation is CSVEDRRGLAGLSYNEQFF. The chain employs TRBV29-1 and TRBJ2-1, with 13 bases identical to TRBD2. This CDR3 has 19 residues. The germline V gene encodes CDR1 SQVTM and CDR2 ANQGSEA. J was trimmed by 1 base and V by 0 bases; bases with no gene match: 9.